This T cell receptor (beta chain) was profiled in a study of Ad26.COV2.S vaccination and SARS-CoV-2 variants. The germline gives CDR1 LGHNA, CDR2 YSLEER. The CDR3 runs to 14 residues. The V and J ends lost 4 bases and 3 bases, in that order; junction bases with no gene match: 4. Treatment described: roughly 20 received Ad26.COV2.S at low or high dose, single or two shots; roughly 5 received placebo; per-sample allocation not given. Specimens were obtained on day 63 following the first vaccine or placebo injection. The table came from immunoSEQ multiplex PCR; TCRdb's copy has only in-frame clones and leaves some out. This table holds some 250,000 clones, roughly 90% found once.

The material was peripheral blood, obtained in a trial of Ad26.COV2.S vaccine versus placebo. The V and J genes are TRBV4-3 and TRBJ2-3; 7 bases are a match to TRBD1. This sequence was found in a person between 18 and 59 years old who received the Ad26.COV2.S COVID-19 vaccine or a placebo. The CDR3 protein is CASSRQGATDTQYF. The CDR3 bases are TGCGCCAGCAGCCGACAGGGAGCGACAGATACGCAGTATTTT.